This TCR beta chain was retrieved from a study of cytomegalovirus exposure and HLA in healthy donors. The sample holds a few counts of this clone. Its target is unknown. Amplification used 60 Vbeta primers and 13 Jbeta primers. Libraries were prepared by immunoSEQ multiplex PCR; TCRdb keeps only in-frame clonotypes and omits some of them. The sample includes 150,000 to 200,000 clones, just over 75% of them seen just once. V gave up 1 base and J gave up 5 bases, with 17 bases separating them. Germline lookup yields CDR1 MGHRA and CDR2 YSYEKL. This CDR3 has 16 residues. Study findings and constraints: TCR beta chain V- and J-gene trimming was linked, in a later analysis, to a missense variant in DCLRE1C. In vitro experiments confirmed that three CMV-associated chains were specific for CMV antigens.

This clonotype originated in a man under 40 in good health and CMV-seronegative. Material: PBMCs. The J gene is TRBJ2-5, the V gene TRBV4-1; D gene unclear. CDR3 in amino acids: CASSQVHPGRRETQYF. For the CDR3, the DNA is TGCGCCAGCAGCCAAGTGCATCCGGGTCGGCGGGAGACCCAGTACTTC.